This TCR beta chain was captured in a study of cytomegalovirus exposure and HLA in healthy donors. In the PCR, 60 Vbeta and 13 Jbeta primers were used. Method: immunoSEQ multiplex PCR; TCRdb's copy keeps in-frame clones and lacks some. The repertoire consists of roughly 190,000 clones, with approximately 11% occurring once and the leading ten covering 7.8%. Germline V gene data show CDR1 as LGHNA and CDR2 as YNFKEQ. J gave up 7 bases and V 4 bases, and 2 bases lay outside the gene matches. CDR3 size: 14 residues. The sample holds a few counts of this clone. This TCR came from a man in his fifties or sixties in good health and CMV-seropositive. Sequenced input: PBMCs. The V call is TRBV4-2, the J call TRBJ2-7; 15 bases are shared with TRBD2. CDR3 in DNA: TGTGCCAGCAGCCCAGGGACTAGCGGGAGGGAGCAGTACTTC. Translation gives CASSPGTSGREQYF.